Listed below are T cell receptor beta chains from one sample, sequenced in a study of T-cell memory formation after mild COVID-19. TCRdb analysed the 5' RACE reads with MiXCR anew, one entry per CDR3 protein. Counted here are roughly 89,000 distinct CDR3 sequences, approximately 13% occurring once; the ten biggest clones make up about 27%. Sequenced sample: PBMCs or a T cell subset sorted from them (not recorded which). These receptors originate from an adult woman who had mild COVID-19 (a few samples of this study predate the infection). Cell type and time point are not known. Each CDR3 is given with its conserved first and last residue. The D gene is left open where the match is weak. Clone size is stated in some rows and not others, as once, few, many or a class when expanded.

CDR3nt	CDR3aa	v_gene	j_gene	d_gene	abundance
TGCGCCAGCAGTGGGGGGCTTGAACCCTCTGACTATGGCTACACCTTC	CASSGGLEPSDYGYTF	TRBV5-1	TRBJ1-2	NA	NA
TGTGCCAGCAGCTTAGATCATTTACGGGGGCAGACCACAGATACGCAGTATTTT	CASSLDHLRGQTTDTQYF	TRBV11-3	TRBJ2-3	NA	NA
TGCGCCAGCAGCTGGGGACTAGCGGGAGTCACCGGGGAGCTGTTTTTT	CASSWGLAGVTGELFF	TRBV5-1	TRBJ2-2	TRBD2	few
TGTGCTAGCAGCTTAGCTACAGGGACCGGGGAGCTGTTTTTT	CASSLATGTGELFF	TRBV7-7	TRBJ2-2	NA	few
TGTGCCAGCAGCCCTAGGACTAGCGGGGGGGTAGGAGGCAATGAGCAGTTCTTC	CASSPRTSGGVGGNEQFF	TRBV5-5	TRBJ2-1	TRBD2	NA
TGTGCCAGCAGTTACTCGAGTGGACAGGGAGGCGGTTCACCCCTCCACTTT	CASSYSSGQGGGSPLHF	TRBV6-6	TRBJ1-6	TRBD1	NA
TGTGCCAGCAGCTCAGGACAGGTGGATTATACGCAGTATTTT	CASSSGQVDYTQYF	TRBV7-3	TRBJ2-3	TRBD1	NA
TGCGCCAGCAGCCAAAGGCAGGGCCAGCCCCAGCATTTT	CASSQRQGQPQHF	TRBV4-1	TRBJ1-5	NA	NA
TGTGCCAGCAGTTACTCGGTATGGGACAAAAGCTCCTACGAGCAGTACTTC	CASSYSVWDKSSYEQYF	TRBV6-2/TRBV6-3	TRBJ2-7	NA	NA
TGTGCCAGCAGTTTTGACTCCTACGAGCAGTACTTC	CASSFDSYEQYF	TRBV6-5	TRBJ2-7	NA	many
TGTGCCAGCAGTTTATCTAGAGGGACTCCAAAAAGGGATGAGCAGTTCTTC	CASSLSRGTPKRDEQFF	TRBV12-3/TRBV12-4	TRBJ2-1	NA	NA
TGTGCCAGCAGTTACTCGGACCGGGAGCTGTTTTTT	CASSYSDRELFF	TRBV6-6	TRBJ2-2	NA	NA
TGTGCCAGCAGTCTCGGAGGGTCCGGGAGAGGGCAAGAGACCCAGTACTTC	CASSLGGSGRGQETQYF	TRBV12-3/TRBV12-4	TRBJ2-5	NA	few
TGCGCCAGCAGCCAAGGCGGGGGCACAAGCTCCTACGAGCAGTACTTC	CASSQGGGTSSYEQYF	TRBV4-1	TRBJ2-7	NA	many
TGCGCCAGCACTAGGACAGGGGGAAGCACTGAAGCTTTCTTT	CASTRTGGSTEAFF	TRBV4-1	TRBJ1-1	TRBD1	few
TGTGCCAGCAGTCCAAGGGAAGGGACGGACTCAGGGGGGCTCGACGAGCAGTACTTC	CASSPREGTDSGGLDEQYF	TRBV7-9	TRBJ2-7	NA	NA
TGTGCCAGCAGCTTAAGTCAGGGGGCCTACGAGCAGTACTTC	CASSLSQGAYEQYF	TRBV7-6	TRBJ2-7	TRBD1	few
TGTGCCAGCGGCCCAGGAGATACGCAGTATTTT	CASGPGDTQYF	TRBV6-2/TRBV6-3	TRBJ2-3	NA	once
TGTGCCAGCAGTTACGGGACTAGCGGGTCCTACGAGCAGTACTTC	CASSYGTSGSYEQYF	TRBV6-2/TRBV6-3	TRBJ2-7	TRBD2	few
TGTGCCAGCAGCCCCACAGGGGTGTCCTACGAGCAGTACTTC	CASSPTGVSYEQYF	TRBV7-3	TRBJ2-7	TRBD1	NA
TGCAGCGTTGATGGGGACGGACGCTACGAGCAGTACTTC	CSVDGDGRYEQYF	TRBV29-1	TRBJ2-7	NA	NA
TGCAGCGTTGATAACAGCTATGGCTACACCTTC	CSVDNSYGYTF	TRBV29-1	TRBJ1-2	NA	NA
TGTGCCAGCAATACGGAGACCGCATATGGCTACACCTTC	CASNTETAYGYTF	TRBV6-2/TRBV6-3	TRBJ1-2	NA	NA
TGTGCCACCGGGTCAGAATACGGTGAAGCTTTCTTT	CATGSEYGEAFF	TRBV7-9	TRBJ1-1	NA	NA
TGTGCCAGCAGCTTAGCGCCCCAAGGGGGGATCACTGAAGCTTTCTTT	CASSLAPQGGITEAFF	TRBV7-6	TRBJ1-1	NA	few
TGTGCCAGTACCCTGACTAGCGGGATAGGCAATGAGCAGTTCTTC	CASTLTSGIGNEQFF	TRBV19	TRBJ2-1	TRBD2	few
TGTGCCAGCAGGCCCGGGACAGGGAGCACTGAAGCTTTCTTT	CASRPGTGSTEAFF	TRBV14	TRBJ1-1	TRBD1	few
TGTGCCAGCAGCGTAGGAGGGGACGGAAACACCATATATTTT	CASSVGGDGNTIYF	TRBV9	TRBJ1-3	NA	NA
TGTGCCAGCAGCTTCGAGACTAGCGGCACCGGGGAGCTGTTTTTT	CASSFETSGTGELFF	TRBV7-8	TRBJ2-2	TRBD2	few
TGCGCCAGCAGCTCGATCGACAGGGACACTGAAGCTTTCTTT	CASSSIDRDTEAFF	TRBV5-1	TRBJ1-1	TRBD1	NA
TGTGCCAGCAGTATACAGGGTCTGGAACCGCAAGAGACCCAGTACTTC	CASSIQGLEPQETQYF	TRBV21-1	TRBJ2-5	NA	NA
TGCGCCAGCAGCTTCGGGAGCGGGTCTCCCTACGAGCAGTACTTC	CASSFGSGSPYEQYF	TRBV5-1	TRBJ2-7	NA	many
TGTGCCAGCACCCTTGGGACAGGGTTTCTCGAGCAGTACTTC	CASTLGTGFLEQYF	TRBV12-3/TRBV12-4	TRBJ2-7	TRBD1	NA
TGTGCCAGCAGCTCGCGAGCCGGGACAGGTCTCTCTGGGGCCAACGTCCTGACTTTC	CASSSRAGTGLSGANVLTF	TRBV7-6	TRBJ2-6	TRBD1	NA
TGTGCCAGCAGCGGGACCCTGGGCCTGGGCACCGGGGAGCTGTTTTTT	CASSGTLGLGTGELFF	TRBV5-4	TRBJ2-2	NA	few
TGTGCCAGCAGTTCCCCCGGGACAGGGAACTACGAGCAGTACTTC	CASSSPGTGNYEQYF	TRBV12-3/TRBV12-4	TRBJ2-7	TRBD1	few
TGTGCCAGCAGCGTAGGAGCGACCACCTATGGCTACACCTTC	CASSVGATTYGYTF	TRBV9	TRBJ1-2	NA	few
TGTGCCAGCAGTTTTTCCAGCTTCTATGGCTACACCTTC	CASSFSSFYGYTF	TRBV27	TRBJ1-2	NA	NA
TGTGCCAGCAGCTCTCTAGCGGGGGGATCTTGGGAGACCCAGTACTTC	CASSSLAGGSWETQYF	TRBV7-6	TRBJ2-5	TRBD2	many
TGTGCCAGCAGCGTAGCAGGGCAGAACTCCTACAATGAGCAGTTCTTC	CASSVAGQNSYNEQFF	TRBV9	TRBJ2-1	NA	few
TGTGCCAGCAGCCCGCGGGTAGGGGTGAACACTGAAGCTTTCTTT	CASSPRVGVNTEAFF	TRBV7-9	TRBJ1-1	NA	few
TGTGCCAGCAGCTCCCCTTTCGGACAGGGAGGTCCTGAAGCTTTCTTT	CASSSPFGQGGPEAFF	TRBV5-6	TRBJ1-1	TRBD1	few
TGTGCCAGTACCACTAGCGGGATATACAATGAGCAGTTCTTC	CASTTSGIYNEQFF	TRBV19	TRBJ2-1	TRBD2	NA
TGCAGTGCTAGGGGACCTTTAGGCTCCTACGAGCAGTACTTC	CSARGPLGSYEQYF	TRBV20-1	TRBJ2-7	NA	few
TGTGCCAGCAGCCGGGGACAGGGGATAAGGTACAATGAGCAGTTCTTC	CASSRGQGIRYNEQFF	TRBV7-8	TRBJ2-1	TRBD1	few
TGTGCCAGGATGAACGAGCAGTACTTC	CARMNEQYF	TRBV19	TRBJ2-7	NA	few
TGCGCCAGCAGCCAGCGACAGGGGGTATACAATGAGCAGTTCTTC	CASSQRQGVYNEQFF	TRBV4-3	TRBJ2-1	TRBD1	many
TGTGCCAGCAGCTTCCGCGCTGGGGCCAACGTCCTGACTTTC	CASSFRAGANVLTF	TRBV9	TRBJ2-6	NA	few
TGTGCCAGCAGCCCTGGACAGGGAACGGTGGAGACCCAGTACTTC	CASSPGQGTVETQYF	TRBV7-8	TRBJ2-5	TRBD1	many
TGTGCCAGCAGCCAAGTAGCGGGAACCGGGCACACCGGGGAGCTGTTTTTT	CASSQVAGTGHTGELFF	TRBV4-2	TRBJ2-2	TRBD2	few
TGTGCCAGTAGGGAGGACAGCTTGAACACTGAAGCTTTCTTT	CASREDSLNTEAFF	TRBV19	TRBJ1-1	NA	NA
TGTGCCAGCAGGGAAGGGAGGGGGAACACTGAAGCTTTCTTT	CASREGRGNTEAFF	TRBV7-6	TRBJ1-1	NA	few
TGTGCCAGCAGCCTGAAACAGCGGGCCCATAGCTCCTACAATGAGCAGTTCTTC	CASSLKQRAHSSYNEQFF	TRBV7-2	TRBJ2-1	NA	few
TGCAGTGCTTTCGGGAGCTCCTCCTACGAGCAGTACTTC	CSAFGSSSYEQYF	TRBV20-1	TRBJ2-7	NA	NA
TGTGCCAGCAGTGTTACAGTAGGTTATTACGAGCAGTACTTC	CASSVTVGYYEQYF	TRBV2	TRBJ2-7	NA	few
TGTGCCAGCGTTTTTCCGGGGGCGGAAGAGCAGTACTTC	CASVFPGAEEQYF	TRBV11-2	TRBJ2-7	NA	NA